The entry below gives a single T cell receptor beta chain sequence along with its context. As yet, its antigen is unknown. The sample is drawn from a study of T cell responses to AZD1222 COVID-19 vaccine. Study results and limitations: Repertoires were sampled only after the peak T cell response. Following two doses of AZD1222, Spike-specific TCR breadth and depth rose.

Germline CDR1 LGHNA, CDR2 YNFKEQ. The CDR3 spans 16 residues. Trimming shortened V by 4 bases and J by 0 bases, and 15 bases separated the two germline ends. The method was immunoSEQ multiplex PCR; TCRdb's version includes in-frame clones alone and lacks a portion of them. Found here are around 73,000 clones, roughly 89% of them singletons; the top ten hold 9% to 9.5%. The source of this sequence is an adult who received the AZD1222 COVID-19 vaccine. The J gene is TRBJ1-2, the V gene TRBV4-2; tentative D call: TRBD1 (5 bases). Specimen: peripheral blood, collected 28 days after the second AZD1222 dose. The CDR3 spells CASSLDRTMTNYGYTF. The DNA for the CDR3 is TGTGCCAGCAGCCTAGACCGGACAATGACTAACTATGGCTACACCTTC.